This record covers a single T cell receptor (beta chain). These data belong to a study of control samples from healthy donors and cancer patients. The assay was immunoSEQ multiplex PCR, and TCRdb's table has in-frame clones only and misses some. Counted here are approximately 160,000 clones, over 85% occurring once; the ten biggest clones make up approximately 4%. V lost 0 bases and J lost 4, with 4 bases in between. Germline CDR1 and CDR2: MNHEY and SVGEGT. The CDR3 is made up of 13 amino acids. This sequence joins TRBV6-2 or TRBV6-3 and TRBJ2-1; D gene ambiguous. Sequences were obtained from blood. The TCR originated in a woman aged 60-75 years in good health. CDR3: CASSYSDYNEQFF. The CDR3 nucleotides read TGTGCCAGCAGTTACTCGGATTACAATGAGCAGTTCTTC.